These 21 T cell receptor beta chains came from one sample sequenced in a study of spatial heterogeneity in lung cancer. Regarding time point: sample taken at primary tumor resection. TCRdb processed the 5' RACE reads anew with MiXCR; each CDR3 protein has one entry. The sample holds 40,000 to 55,000 distinct CDR3 sequences, roughly an eighth seen once. The source was PBMCs, collected at surgery. The receptors stem from a male donor with early-stage non-small cell lung cancer.

This clonotype was found once. The CDR3 reads CASSLRSTSGIYNEQFF. The CDR3 DNA reads as TGTGCCAGCAGTTTAAGGTCGACTAGCGGGATCTACAATGAGCAGTTCTTC. The gene calls are TRBV27 and TRBJ2-1; TRBD2 agrees at 11 bases. V was clipped by 2 bases and J by 3 bases; unmatched bases: 6. CDR1 MNHEY and CDR2 SMNVEV come from the germline V gene (reference sequence). CDR3 length: 17 amino acids.

This clonotype was recorded a few times. The chain carries TRBV12-3 or TRBV12-4 and TRBJ2-5; TRBD1 agrees at 7 bases. Trimming removed 5 bases from V and 1 base from J; junction bases left unmatched: 10. This CDR3 has 16 residues. The CDR3 region is CASSDPGQRIQETQYF. The CDR3 DNA reads as TGTGCCAGCAGTGACCCGGGACAGAGAATCCAAGAGACCCAGTACTTC.

This clonotype has a handful of counts. The chain employs TRBV30 and TRBJ2-1, with TRBD2 matching over 13 bases. CDR3 length equals 17 residues. CDR1 and CDR2 from the germline V gene are GTSNPN and SVGIG (reference sequence). J lost 0 bases, V lost 1 base, and 3 bases had no gene match. CDR3 DNA: TGTGCCTGGAGTGGACTAGCGGGAGGTCACTCCTACAATGAGCAGTTCTTC. Translating gives CAWSGLAGGHSYNEQFF. Looking up the rest from reference TRBV30 and TRBJ2-1 gives the full variable domain: SQTIHQWPATLVQPVGSPLSLECTVEGTSNPNLYWYRQAAGRGLQLLFYSVGIGQISSEVPQNLSASRPQDRQFILSSKKLLLSDSGFYLCAWSGLAGGHSYNEQFFGPGTRLTVL.

This clonotype was picked up many times. The V gene is TRBV6-5, the J gene TRBJ2-5; 7 bases are a match to TRBD2. The J segment lost 0 bases and the V segment lost 2 bases, leaving 3 bases of the junction unmatched. Looked up from germline, CDR1 is MNHEY and CDR2 is SVGAGI. The CDR3 is 15 residues long. The CDR3 loop reads CASSYGGDHQETQYF. The DNA of the CDR3 is TGTGCCAGCAGTTACGGGGGGGACCACCAAGAGACCCAGTACTTC.

This clonotype was counted a few times. The rearrangement uses TRBV10-3 and TRBJ2-1, with no clear D. V was pared by 7 bases and J by 5 bases, with 9 bases between. Germline-derived CDR1 and CDR2 are ENHRY and SYGVKD. The CDR3 is 12 amino acids. The CDR3 spells CAINNGNNEQFF. CDR3 nucleotides: TGTGCCATCAACAATGGGAACAATGAGCAGTTCTTC.

The chain combines TRBV5-1 with TRBJ2-7; TRBD1 agrees at 7 bases. The CDR3 is 13 amino acids. With 0 bases clipped from V and 6 bases from J, the junction kept 3 bases outside the gene matches. Germline lookup yields CDR1 SGHRS and CDR2 YFSETQ. DNA for the CDR3: TGCGCCAGCAGCTTGGTAGGGGGCGGCGAGCAGTACTTC. Translated, it gives CASSLVGGGEQYF.

The chain is built from TRBV4-3 and TRBJ2-2, with no clear D. CDR1 LGHNA and CDR2 YSLEER come from the germline V gene. This CDR3 is 15 amino acids long. V lost 0 bases to trimming and J lost 7 bases, with 12 bases between them. CDR3 in DNA: TGCGCCAGCAGCCAAGATGGCTTGGCTCACGGGGAGCTGTTTTTT. This gives the protein CASSQDGLAHGELFF.

This clonotype was detected many times. The chain couples TRBV15 to TRBJ2-1, with D maybe TRBD1 (5 bases). Germline lookup yields CDR1 LNHNV and CDR2 YYDKDF (reference sequence). Trimming removed 1 base from V and 10 bases from J, with 14 bases in between. The CDR3 runs to 14 residues. The CDR3 loop is CATSRVSDMGEQFF. In nucleotides, the CDR3 is TGTGCCACCAGCAGAGTGTCGGACATGGGGGAGCAGTTCTTC.

V and J are TRBV7-2 and TRBJ2-3; 7 bases are a match to TRBD2. Germline CDR1 reads SGHTA; CDR2 reads FQGNSA. The length of the CDR3 is 15 residues. With V trimmed by 1 base and J by 3 bases, 4 bases remained unmatched. CDR3 residues: CASSLVGGVTDTQYF. CDR3 DNA sequence: TGTGCCAGCAGCTTAGTTGGGGGGGTGACAGATACGCAGTATTTT.

This clonotype has ten or more counts. This chain uses TRBV6-5 with TRBJ2-7; D remains ambiguous. Germline V CDR1 and CDR2: MNHEY, SVGAGI. The length of the CDR3 is 11 residues. V shed 6 bases and J shed 3 bases, with 6 bases lying between them. CDR3 sequence: CASRGYYEQYF. CDR3 nucleotides: TGTGCCAGCAGGGGGTACTACGAGCAGTACTTC.

This chain links TRBV12-3 or TRBV12-4 with TRBJ2-5, with D perhaps matching TRBD1 (6 bases). The CDR3 runs to 12 residues. V was pared by 5 bases and J by 5 bases, with 9 bases between. CDR3 nucleotides: TGTGCCAGCAGTCCAAGGGGGGAGACCCAGTACTTC. The encoded protein is CASSPRGETQYF.

This clonotype was found a few times. J is TRBJ1-1 and V is TRBV6-5; D remains unclear. The CDR3 runs to 13 residues. Germline-derived CDR1 and CDR2 are MNHEY and SVGAGI. The V gene lost 7 bases and the J gene lost 2 bases, with 11 bases spanning the gap. The CDR3 is CASNEDGNTEAFF. In nucleotides, the CDR3 is TGTGCCAGCAACGAGGACGGAAACACTGAAGCTTTCTTT.

CDR3 sequence: CSEPGSSQSTQYF. The CDR3 nucleotides read TGCAGCGAGCCGGGCAGCTCACAGAGTACGCAGTATTTT. The chain employs TRBV29-1 and TRBJ2-3; unclear D gene. Trimming removed 7 bases from V and 8 bases from J, with 19 bases in between. Germline assignment: CDR1 SQVTM and CDR2 ANQGSEA. This CDR3 comprises 13 residues.

This clonotype was counted ten times or more. The J gene is TRBJ2-1, the V gene TRBV2, with 7 positions matching TRBD2. V trimming: 10 bases; J trimming: 5 bases; junction bases outside the gene matches: 8. The CDR3 spans 13 residues. Germline V gene sequence: CDR1 SNHLY, CDR2 FYNNEI. Here the CDR3 DNA reads TGTGCCACCCGCCGGGACTACAACAATGAGCAGTTCTTC. Translated: CATRRDYNNEQFF.

V and J are TRBV5-1 and TRBJ1-6, with 10 nucleotides matching TRBD1. CDR1 and CDR2 (germline): SGHRS, YFSETQ. CDR3 length: 17 amino acids. J lost 7 bases, V lost 5 bases, and 12 bases had no gene match. The CDR3: CASRKPGTGVGNSPLHF. CDR3 DNA: TGCGCCAGCAGGAAACCCGGGACAGGGGTAGGGAATTCACCCCTCCACTTT.

Only a few counts were recorded for this clonotype. The chain is built from TRBV3-1 and TRBJ2-1; D not resolved. Trimming took 4 bases from V and 8 from J, leaving 6 bases between them. The germline V gene has CDR1 LGHDT and CDR2 YNNKEL (reference sequence). The CDR3 loop spans 11 amino acids. In nucleotides, the CDR3 is TGTGCCAGCAGCCTACAGTATGAGCAGTTCTTC. It yields the protein CASSLQYEQFF.

This sequence joins TRBV7-2 and TRBJ2-1, with TRBD1 identical over 10 bases. This CDR3 has 14 residues. V shed 3 bases and J 6 bases; nucleotides not matched to a gene: 2. CDR1 is SGHTA and CDR2 is FQGNSA in the germline V gene. CDR3 coding DNA: TGTGCCAGCAGCTTCCGGACAGGGGGCAATGAGCAGTTCTTC. Encoded protein: CASSFRTGGNEQFF.

This clonotype was seen just once. The rearrangement links TRBV3-1 to TRBJ1-2, with 8 bases matching TRBD1. This CDR3 region has 15 residues. Trimming cost V 1 base and J 3 bases; bases outside gene matches: 4. The germline V gene has CDR1 LGHDT and CDR2 YNNKEL (reference sequence). The CDR3 loop is CASSQGAGGYYGYTF. CDR3 DNA sequence: TGTGCCAGCAGCCAAGGCGCAGGGGGCTACTATGGCTACACCTTC.

The chain joins TRBV9 to TRBJ1-1, with TRBD1 identical over 8 bases. The CDR3 spans 14 residues. Per the germline V gene, CDR1 is SGDLS and CDR2 is YYNGEE. The junction had 5 bases not matched to a gene; V was cut back by 2 bases and J by 5 bases. CDR3 coding DNA: TGTGCCAGCAGCGTCAGAGACAGGGGAACTGAAGCTTTCTTT. Encoded protein: CASSVRDRGTEAFF.

The V gene is TRBV20-1, the J gene TRBJ2-5; D remains unclear. The V gene lost 6 bases and the J gene lost 2 bases, with 10 bases spanning the gap. This CDR3 has 12 amino acids. Germline CDR1 is DFQATT and CDR2 is SNEGSKA (reference sequence). The CDR3 sequence: CSALRTQETQYF. The CDR3, as DNA: TGCAGTGCACTCAGAACACAAGAGACCCAGTACTTC.

The genes are TRBV6-2 or TRBV6-3 and TRBJ2-1; D is undetermined. Per the germline V gene, CDR1 is MNHEY and CDR2 is SVGEGT. V was clipped by 5 bases and J by 10 bases, with 18 bases between them. This CDR3 contains 14 residues. CDR3 bases: TGTGCCAGCAGTCCATCGACCGTTTCTCAGGAGCAGTTCTTC. This gives the protein CASSPSTVSQEQFF.